Listed here is a single TCR beta chain. Its specificity is not known. The source of the sample is a study of shared clonotypes between healthy human individuals. Study-wide context: A couple of women and a few men aged 18 to 49 served as donors. Notes on the study in general: Naive subsets generally had larger estimated richness than memory subsets.

This table comes from immunoSEQ multiplex PCR, and its TCRdb copy is limited to in-frame clones, with some not included. The sample yields over 2 million clones, 95% seen once. The CDR3 totals 16 residues. Germline assignment: CDR1 KGHSH and CDR2 LQKENI. Trimming took off 2 bases at V and 8 bases at J, with 16 bases between the two ends. Study donors comprised healthy, HIV-negative adults devoid of recent acute infection or vaccination. The genes are TRBV18 and TRBJ1-6; possibly TRBD1 for D (5 bases). Sequenced material: naive CD4+ T cells sorted from blood. Noted subset: CD45RA+ positively selected. The sequence derives from a man aged 18 to 30 in good health. The CDR3 reads CASSPGGQGRDSPLHF. The CDR3 nucleotides read TGTGCCAGCTCACCAGGAGGGCAGGGACGGGATTCACCCCTCCACTTT. Full variable domain (remainder filled in from reference TRBV18 and TRBJ1-6): NAGVMQNPRHLVRRRGQEARLRCSPMKGHSHVYWYRQLPEEGLKFMVYLQKENIIDESGMPKERFSAEFPKEGPSILRIQQVVRGDSAAYFCASSPGGQGRDSPLHFGNGTRLTVT.